These 8 T cell receptor beta chains came from one sample sequenced in a study of shared clonotypes between healthy human individuals (TCRdb year 2020). Libraries were prepared through the immunoSEQ multiplex PCR assay. The table was pulled from immuneACCESS by TCRdb, which kept in-frame rearrangements only. Such tables lose some clones; where checked, under half of the loss comes from unresolved V genes, and the rest has no known cause. In all, the sample holds a few hundred thousand clones, and approximately 79% of those were seen once. The ten top clones hold 10% of the sample. The sample comprised memory CD4+ T cells sorted from blood. The cell subset or site label corresponds to: CD45RA-negative fraction. Source of these receptors: a man younger than 40 in good health.

The table lists this clone with a count of one. This chain joins TRBV15 and TRBJ2-3; TRBD2 aligns across 7 bases. V lost 5 bases, J lost 4 bases, and 3 bases stayed unmatched. Germline V CDR1 and CDR2: LNHNV, YYDKDF (reference sequence). The length of the CDR3 is 13 residues. DNA for the CDR3: TGTGCCACCAGCGGCGCGGGGGCAGATACGCAGTATTTT. It translates to CATSGAGADTQYF.

J is TRBJ1-5 and V is TRBV30; D remains ambiguous. This CDR3 contains 14 residues. Germline CDR1 GTSNPN, CDR2 SVGIG (reference sequence). Trimming removed 3 bases from V and 4 bases from J, with 13 bases in between. The CDR3, as DNA: TGTGCCTGGAGCTCTCAGGCCCCTAATCAGCCCCAGCATTTT. Protein: CAWSSQAPNQPQHF.

The chain carries TRBV4-1 and TRBJ2-1; the match to TRBD2 covers 11 bases. V shed 4 bases, J shed 3 bases, and the junction held 8 bases outside the gene matches. The CDR3 runs 17 residues. CDR1 is MGHRA and CDR2 is YSYEKL in the germline V gene. The CDR3 coding sequence is TGCGCCAGCAGCCTCACTGCCGGGACTAGCGGCTACAATGAGCAGTTCTTC. Translating gives CASSLTAGTSGYNEQFF.

V is TRBV11-3 and J is TRBJ2-5; D is possibly TRBD1 (6 bases). V dropped 5 bases and J dropped 9 bases, with 19 bases sitting between them. CDR3 length: 14 residues. CDR1 and CDR2 (germline): SGHNT, YENEEA. DNA for the CDR3: TGTGCCAGCAGCCAAAACCGGGCCTCAGGGGCCCAGTACTTC. Translating gives CASSQNRASGAQYF.

The chain joins TRBV2 to TRBJ2-5; D possibly corresponds to TRBD1 (6 bases). Germline V gene sequence: CDR1 SNHLY, CDR2 FYNNEI. Trimming removed 7 bases at V and 3 bases at J, with 12 bases between. This CDR3 is built from 13 residues. The CDR3, as DNA: TGTGCCAGCACCATACAGGGAGAAGAGACCCAGTACTTC. Translation: CASTIQGEETQYF.

This clone was seen once. The chain joins TRBV5-6 to TRBJ2-1, with 11 bases aligning to TRBD2. This CDR3 has 16 amino acids. CDR1 SGHDT and CDR2 YYEEEE come from the germline V gene. J was trimmed by 3 bases and V by 5 bases; bases with no gene match: 7. The CDR3 DNA sequence: TGTGCCAGCAGGTCGGGACTAGCGGATGGCTACAATGAGCAGTTCTTC. It specifies CASRSGLADGYNEQFF.

V and J are TRBV5-1 and TRBJ2-6, with D unclear. CDR3 size: 14 residues. The V end was cut by 5 bases, the J end by 4 bases, with 10 bases between. CDR1 is SGHRS and CDR2 is YFSETQ in the germline V gene. This chain's CDR3 is CASSPEVGANVLTF. The CDR3 nucleotides read TGCGCCAGCAGTCCCGAAGTGGGGGCCAACGTCCTGACTTTC.

The chain recombines TRBV7-9 with TRBJ1-5; D unclear. The length of the CDR3 is 14 residues. V was clipped by 4 bases and J by 4 bases, with 11 bases between them. Germline CDR1 SEHNR, CDR2 FQNEAQ (reference sequence). CDR3 residues: CASSSDGGNQPQHF. CDR3 in DNA: TGTGCCAGCAGCTCGGATGGAGGGAATCAGCCCCAGCATTTT.